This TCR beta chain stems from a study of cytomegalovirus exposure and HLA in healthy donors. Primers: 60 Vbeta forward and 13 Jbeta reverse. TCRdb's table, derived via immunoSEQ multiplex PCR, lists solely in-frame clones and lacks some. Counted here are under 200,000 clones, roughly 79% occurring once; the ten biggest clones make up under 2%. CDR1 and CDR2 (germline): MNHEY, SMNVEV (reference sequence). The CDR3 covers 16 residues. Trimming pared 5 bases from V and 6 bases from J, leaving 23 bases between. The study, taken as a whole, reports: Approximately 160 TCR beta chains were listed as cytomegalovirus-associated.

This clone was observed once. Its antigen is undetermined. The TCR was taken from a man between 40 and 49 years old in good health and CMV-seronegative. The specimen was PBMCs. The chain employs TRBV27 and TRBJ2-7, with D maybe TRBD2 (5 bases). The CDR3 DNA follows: TGTGCCAGCAGTGCCACCTCCACCACGGGATGGCTCGAGCAGTACTTC. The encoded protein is CASSATSTTGWLEQYF.